This TCR beta chain stems from a study of identical twins. This clonotype was seen at least ten times. TCRdb called the 5' RACE reads again in MiXCR, with one record for every CDR3 protein. In the table there are 250,000 or so distinct CDR3 sequences, 5.5% to 7% of which are singletons. Germline CDR1 and CDR2: SGHRS and YFSETQ. V was clipped by 4 bases and J by 5 bases, with 11 bases between them. This CDR3 contains 13 residues. Separately, the same data were catalogued under a study of yellow fever vaccine responses in identical twins.

The sequenced sample consisted of memory (CD45RO+) T cells sorted from blood. This clonotype originated in a woman aged 18-29 years in good health. The chain uses TRBV5-1 and TRBJ2-3; D gene uncertain. The CDR3 spells CASSPNMGDTQYF. CDR3 DNA sequence: TGCGCCAGCAGCCCCAACATGGGAGATACGCAGTATTTT.